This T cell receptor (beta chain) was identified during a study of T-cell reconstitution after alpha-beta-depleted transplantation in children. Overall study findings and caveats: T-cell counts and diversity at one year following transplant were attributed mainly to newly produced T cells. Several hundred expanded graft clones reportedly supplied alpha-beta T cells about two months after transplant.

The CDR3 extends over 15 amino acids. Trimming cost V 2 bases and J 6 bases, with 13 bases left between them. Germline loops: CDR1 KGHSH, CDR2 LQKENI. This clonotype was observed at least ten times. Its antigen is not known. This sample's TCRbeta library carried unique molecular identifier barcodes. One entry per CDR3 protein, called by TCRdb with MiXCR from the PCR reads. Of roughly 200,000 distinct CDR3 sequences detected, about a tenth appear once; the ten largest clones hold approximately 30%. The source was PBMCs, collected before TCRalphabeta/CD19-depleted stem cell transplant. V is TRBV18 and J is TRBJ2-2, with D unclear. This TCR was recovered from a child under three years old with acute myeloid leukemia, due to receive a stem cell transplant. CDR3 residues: CASSPTEMSSGELFF. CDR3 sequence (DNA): TGTGCCAGCTCACCAACCGAGATGAGTTCCGGGGAGCTGTTTTTT. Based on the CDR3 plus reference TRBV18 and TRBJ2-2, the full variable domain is NAGVMQNPRHLVRRRGQEARLRCSPMKGHSHVYWYRQLPEEGLKFMVYLQKENIIDESGMPKERFSAEFPKEGPSILRIQQVVRGDSAAYFCASSPTEMSSGELFFGEGSRLTVL.